These T cell receptor beta chains were read from a single sample in a study of T cells in Graves' hyperthyroidism and ophthalmopathy. TCRdb recomputed calls from the multiplex PCR reads with MiXCR, one row per CDR3 protein. In the table there are fewer than 600,000 distinct CDR3 sequences, approximately 15% of which are singletons. The sequenced sample was blood. These receptor sequences come from a woman in her forties with Graves' hyperthyroidism. Each CDR3 is given with its conserved first and last residue. The D gene is left open where the match is weak. Clone size is not always given. Where it is, it says once, few, many or a class for expanded clones.

clone size	D gene	V gene	J gene	CDR3 DNA	CDR3 protein
many	-	TRBV30	TRBJ1-5	TGTGCCTGGAGTCCGGGTGAAGGACAGCCCCAGCATTTT	CAWSPGEGQPQHF
-	-	TRBV20-1	TRBJ2-3	TGCAGTGCTAGACTGAAGGCCAGCGCAAATACGCAGTATTTT	CSARLKASANTQYF
-	-	TRBV9	TRBJ1-5	TGTGCCAGCAGCGTAGGTGCCACCCTGGAGCAGCCCCAGCATTTT	CASSVGATLEQPQHF
-	-	TRBV19	TRBJ1-3	TGTGCCAGTAGTATCCAGGGAGCTGGAAACACCATATATTTT	CASSIQGAGNTIYF
few	-	TRBV6-5	TRBJ1-5	TGTGCCAGCAGTTACTCGACAGTAAATCAGCCCCAGCATTTT	CASSYSTVNQPQHF
many	-	TRBV12-3/TRBV12-4	TRBJ1-5	TGTGCCAGCAGGGGGGGGAGTAGCAATCAGCCCCAGCATTTT	CASRGGSSNQPQHF
-	TRBD2	TRBV7-8	TRBJ2-1	TGTGCCAGCAGCCGATTAAGCGGGAGCTCCTACAATGAGCAGTTCTTC	CASSRLSGSSYNEQFF
many	TRBD2	TRBV12-3/TRBV12-4	TRBJ2-4	TGTGCCAGCAGCCCCCGACTAGCGGGAGGGGGCTGGACCAAAAACATTCAGTACTTC	CASSPRLAGGGWTKNIQYF
-	TRBD1	TRBV19	TRBJ2-6	TGTGCCAGTAGTATAGCCGGCGGGACAGGGTGGGCCTCTGGGGCCAACGTCCTGACTTTC	CASSIAGGTGWASGANVLTF
few	-	TRBV6-1	TRBJ1-5	TGTGCCAGCCAGGACGGCAATCAGCCCCAGCATTTT	CASQDGNQPQHF
-	TRBD1	TRBV4-2	TRBJ1-4	TGTGCCAGCAGACCGGGCCGGGACAGCCAGTCAACTAATGAAAAACTGTTTTTT	CASRPGRDSQSTNEKLFF
many	-	TRBV6-2/TRBV6-3	TRBJ1-4	TGTGCCAGCAGTTTAGACTTTGAAAAACTGTTTTTT	CASSLDFEKLFF
many	TRBD2	TRBV28	TRBJ2-7	TGTGCCAGCGGGAGAGAAGCGGGAAACTACGAGCAGTACTTC	CASGREAGNYEQYF
-	TRBD2	TRBV7-2	TRBJ2-7	TGTGCCAGCAGCTTGCTCCCACCCGCGGGACTAACATACGAGCAGTACTTC	CASSLLPPAGLTYEQYF
-	TRBD2	TRBV5-1	TRBJ2-1	TGCGCCAGCAGCTTGGAGTCCTGGACTAGCCTCCAGGAGCAGTTCTTC	CASSLESWTSLQEQFF
many	-	TRBV2	TRBJ2-7	TGTGCCAGCGGTGACCCCCTCACCGAGCAGTACTTC	CASGDPLTEQYF
few	-	TRBV27	TRBJ1-6	TGTGCCAGCAGTTTTCCGGGGGCGGGTTCACCCCTCCACTTT	CASSFPGAGSPLHF